The TCR beta chain under discussion was sequenced for a study of regulatory T cells in long-lasting Graves disease. Overall study results and limits: Persistent disease preferred TRBV28, TRBJ1-2 and TRBJ2-5. The number of shared public clonotypes was higher in persistent patients (roughly 3,000) than new patients (966).

From the reads, TCRdb called clonotypes with MiXCR, one entry per CDR3 protein. The data show about 670 distinct CDR3 sequences, around 90% seen once. PBMC-extracted RNA yielded the TCR library. Germline-derived CDR1 and CDR2 are SGHRS and YFSETQ. The CDR3 runs to 18 residues. The junction had 15 bases not matched to a gene; V was cut back by 3 bases and J by 4 bases. On this clonotype itself: Its antigen is currently unknown.

Sequencing was performed on peripheral blood mononuclear cells (PBMCs), taken with antithyroid drug treatment, in newly diagnosed or persistent Graves disease (not recorded which). The sequence was obtained from a woman between 45 and 60 years old with Graves disease. V gene TRBV5-1 combines with J gene TRBJ2-7, with 11 bases fitting TRBD1. The DNA of the CDR3 is TGCGCCAGCAGCTACGGACAGGGGGCGTTTTCTAGCTTTTACGAGCAGTACTTC. Its protein product is CASSYGQGAFSSFYEQYF.